This T cell receptor (beta chain) originates from a study of T cells in Graves' hyperthyroidism and ophthalmopathy. This clonotype was recorded a few times. This CDR3 is 14 amino acids long. V lost 7 bases, J lost 4 bases, and 16 bases lay in between. The source material, RNA transcripts, was used to amplify TCR beta CDR3 regions. Carried out on the TCR CDR3, a first-round RT-PCR used the HTBI primer set. TCRdb passed the multiplex PCR reads through MiXCR, listing each CDR3 protein once. Found here are more than 500,000 distinct CDR3 sequences, 14% of them singletons; the top ten hold around 14%. The specimen was blood. This chain uses TRBV12-3 or TRBV12-4 with TRBJ1-1; D might be TRBD1 (5 bases). The TCR originated in a woman aged 40 to 50 with Graves' hyperthyroidism. CDR3 loop: CASNPQAGGTEAFF. The DNA for the CDR3 is TGTGCCAGCAATCCCCAGGCGGGGGGCACTGAAGCTTTCTTT.